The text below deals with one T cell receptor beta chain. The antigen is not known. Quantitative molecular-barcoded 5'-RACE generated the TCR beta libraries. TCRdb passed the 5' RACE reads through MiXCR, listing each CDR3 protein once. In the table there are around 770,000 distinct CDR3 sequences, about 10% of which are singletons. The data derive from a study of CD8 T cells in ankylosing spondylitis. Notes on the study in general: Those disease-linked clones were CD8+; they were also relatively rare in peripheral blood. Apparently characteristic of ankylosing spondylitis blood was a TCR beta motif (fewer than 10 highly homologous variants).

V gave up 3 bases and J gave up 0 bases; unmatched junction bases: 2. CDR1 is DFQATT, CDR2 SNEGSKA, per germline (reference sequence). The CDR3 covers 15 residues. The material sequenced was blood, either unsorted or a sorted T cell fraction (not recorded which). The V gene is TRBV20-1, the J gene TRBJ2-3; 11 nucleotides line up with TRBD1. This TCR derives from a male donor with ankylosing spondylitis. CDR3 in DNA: TGCAGTGCTAGTGGACAGGGGGCAAGCACAGATACGCAGTATTTT. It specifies CSASGQGASTDTQYF.